Each of the 20 T cell receptor beta chains below was sequenced from the same sample in a study of shared clonotypes between healthy human individuals. Here immunoSEQ multiplex PCR was the method, and the copy in TCRdb shows in-frame clones only, minus some. The sample yields 300,000 to 400,000 clones, under 80% seen once. The sequenced material came from memory CD4+ T cells sorted from blood. The subset is: CD45RA-negative fraction. Receptors originate from a man aged 30 to 45 in good health.

The chain links TRBV28 to TRBJ2-7, with D unclear. V was clipped by 6 bases and J by 6 bases, with 15 bases between them. CDR1 is MDHEN, CDR2 SYDVKM, per germline. This CDR3 is built from 13 residues. CDR3 bases: TGTGCCAGCAGGCCCCTTTATCTATCCGAGCAGTACTTC. Translating gives CASRPLYLSEQYF.

This chain links TRBV7-2 with TRBJ1-5, with D possibly matching TRBD1 (6 bases). The CDR3 totals 13 residues. Trimming removed 5 bases from V and 6 bases from J, with 11 bases in between. From germline, CDR1 is SGHTA and CDR2 FQGNSA. CDR3 loop: CASSLPGAQPQHF. The DNA for the CDR3 is TGTGCCAGCAGCCTTCCAGGGGCTCAGCCCCAGCATTTT. Based on the CDR3 plus reference TRBV7-2 and TRBJ1-5, the full variable domain is GAGVSQSPSNKVTEKGKDVELRCDPISGHTALYWYRQSLGQGLEFLIYFQGNSAPDKSGLPSDRFSAERTGGSVSTLTIQRTQQEDSAVYLCASSLPGAQPQHFGDGTRLSIL.

V is TRBV28 and J is TRBJ2-6; TRBD1 might be the D (5 bases). CDR1 MDHEN and CDR2 SYDVKM come from the germline V gene. V was cut by 6 bases and J by 4 bases, with 13 bases left in between. The CDR3 consists of 15 residues. CDR3 in amino acids: CASSFARAGANVLTF. The CDR3 DNA reads TGTGCCAGCAGCTTCGCCAGGGCCGGGGCCAACGTCCTGACTTTC.

In this sample, this clone turned up many times. Here the CDR3 DNA reads TGTGCCAGCAGCGCTAGCGGGAGTGGTAGAGAGACCCAGTACTTC. It encodes CASSASGSGRETQYF. The chain employs TRBV7-8 and TRBJ2-5, with TRBD2 identical over 10 bases. The CDR3 length is 15 residues. V trimming: 5 bases; J trimming: 4 bases; junction bases outside the gene matches: 7. Germline V lookup: CDR1 SGHVS, CDR2 FQNEAQ.

This chain links TRBV2 with TRBJ2-3; D not certain. Germline V gene lookup returns CDR1 SNHLY and CDR2 FYNNEI. V lost 3 bases to trimming and J lost 2 bases, with 9 bases between them. The CDR3 totals 14 residues. CDR3 in amino acids: CASSDVLLTDTQYF. The CDR3 DNA follows: TGTGCCAGCAGTGATGTCCTTCTCACAGATACGCAGTATTTT.

V gene TRBV9 combines with J gene TRBJ2-1; no clear D. Per the germline V gene, CDR1 is SGDLS and CDR2 is YYNGEE. CDR3 size: 15 residues. V was cut by 0 bases and J by 6 bases, with 13 bases left in between. As DNA, the CDR3 is TGTGCCAGCAGCGTAGAGGGTTTAGTTTTCAATGAGCAGTTCTTC. Its translation is CASSVEGLVFNEQFF.

The gene calls are TRBV28 and TRBJ2-7, with 10 bases matching TRBD1. The trim removed 4 bases at V and 6 bases at J, leaving 12 bases unmatched. The V gene's germline CDR1 is MDHEN and CDR2 SYDVKM. The CDR3 extends over 16 amino acids. The CDR3 protein is CASSWFPGTGVVEQYF. In DNA form, the CDR3 reads TGTGCCAGCAGTTGGTTCCCCGGGACAGGGGTAGTCGAGCAGTACTTC. Looking up the rest from reference TRBV28 and TRBJ2-7 gives the full variable domain: DVKVTQSSRYLVKRTGEKVFLECVQDMDHENMFWYRQDPGLGLRLIYFSYDVKMKEKGDIPEGYSVSREKKERFSLILESASTNQTSMYLCASSWFPGTGVVEQYFGPGTRLTVT.

The chain has TRBV2 and TRBJ2-1; D unresolved. Trimming took off 6 bases at V and 5 bases at J, with 14 bases between the two ends. In germline, CDR1 is SNHLY, CDR2 FYNNEI. This CDR3 contains 14 residues. The CDR3 DNA is TGTGCCAGCAGGGCTCGTGGGCTCGACAATGAGCAGTTCTTC. It yields the protein CASRARGLDNEQFF.

The chain combines TRBV20-1 with TRBJ2-7, with D unresolved. The CDR3 covers 11 residues. Trimming removed 3 bases from V and 5 bases from J, with 8 bases in between. Germline values: CDR1 DFQATT, CDR2 SNEGSKA (reference sequence). In DNA form, the CDR3 reads TGCAGTGCTAGCGGGTACCACGAGCAGTACTTC. Amino acid sequence: CSASGYHEQYF.

The rearrangement joins TRBV5-4 to TRBJ2-5; D not certain. The CDR3 spans 14 residues. Germline CDR1 is SGHNT and CDR2 is YYREEE (reference sequence). Deletions cut 0 bases from V and 1 base from J, with 7 bases between. The CDR3: CASSLDRVQETQYF. In DNA form, the CDR3 reads TGTGCCAGCAGCTTGGACAGAGTCCAAGAGACCCAGTACTTC.

The chain carries TRBV11-1 and TRBJ2-7; weak D call: TRBD2 (5 bases). The CDR3 runs to 14 residues. Germline values: CDR1 SGHAT, CDR2 FQDESV (reference sequence). V was clipped by 3 bases and J by 3 bases, with 12 bases between them. CDR3 amino acids: CASSLVPGIYEQYF. The DNA for the CDR3 is TGTGCCAGCAGCTTGGTCCCGGGAATCTACGAGCAGTACTTC.

The chain has TRBV6-1 and TRBJ2-7; 10 bases match TRBD2. This CDR3 has 16 amino acids. Germline V gene sequence: CDR1 MNHNS, CDR2 SASEGT. V shed 3 bases and J 3 bases; nucleotides not matched to a gene: 8. The CDR3 sequence is CASSDWARTSGYEQYF. The CDR3 region has the DNA TGTGCCAGCAGTGATTGGGCCCGGACTAGCGGCTACGAGCAGTACTTC.

The chain is built from TRBV19 and TRBJ1-5, with D maybe TRBD1 (6 bases). CDR1 LNHDA and CDR2 SQIVND come from the germline V gene (reference sequence). The CDR3 loop spans 16 amino acids. V was cut by 9 bases and J by 3 bases, with 21 bases left in between. This chain's CDR3 is CASTNHPGAVNQPQHF. The DNA of the CDR3 is TGTGCCAGCACCAACCACCCGGGGGCGGTCAATCAGCCCCAGCATTTT. Full variable domain (outside the CDR3, taken from reference TRBV19 and TRBJ1-5): DGGITQSPKYLFRKEGQNVTLSCEQNLNHDAMYWYRQDPGQGLRLIYYSQIVNDFQKGDIAEGYSVSREKKESFPLTVTSAQKNPTAFYLCASTNHPGAVNQPQHFGDGTRLSIL.

J is TRBJ2-7 and V is TRBV5-1, with 9 bases matching TRBD2. This CDR3 has 14 residues. Looked up from germline, CDR1 is SGHRS and CDR2 is YFSETQ. Germline trimming cut 5 bases from V and 3 bases from J; bases unmatched to any gene: 6. The CDR3 DNA reads TGCGCCAGCAGACCTAGCGGGACCCACTACGAGCAGTACTTC. Protein product: CASRPSGTHYEQYF. The whole variable domain, filled in from reference TRBV5-1 and TRBJ2-7, reads KAGVTQTPRYLIKTRGQQVTLSCSPISGHRSVSWYQQTPGQGLQFLFEYFSETQRNKGNFPGRFSGRQFSNSRSEMNVSTLELGDSALYLCASRPSGTHYEQYFGPGTRLTVT.

This clone is medium-sized. The chain is built from TRBV30 and TRBJ1-3; TRBD1 matches 7 bases. The CDR3 contains 14 residues. CDR1 and CDR2 (germline): GTSNPN, SVGIG (reference sequence). The V gene end was trimmed by 5 bases and the J gene end by 8 bases; junction bases not matched to a gene: 12. CDR3 protein: CAWGLTGIKHTIYF. The CDR3 nucleotides read TGTGCCTGGGGGCTGACAGGGATTAAACACACCATATATTTT.

V usage is TRBV21-1 and J usage is TRBJ2-5; the table assigns TRBD1, which was not confirmed against the DNA. TRBV21-1 corresponds to a pseudogene. The CDR3 has 16 residues. The CDR3 DNA reads as TGTGCCAGCAGCACGTGGGCTTTTCCCGTCAGGGAGACCCAGTACTTC. This translates into CASSTWAFPVRETQYF.

This sequence joins TRBV7-2 and TRBJ2-7; either TRBD1 or TRBD2 may supply D (6 bases each). Germline V gives CDR1 SGHTA, CDR2 FQGNSA. The CDR3 extends over 16 amino acids. V lost 5 bases, J lost 3 bases, and 20 bases lay in between. DNA of the CDR3: TGTGCCAGCAGCCCCCCCCGGGGGCGGGATCGCTACGAGCAGTACTTC. Protein: CASSPPRGRDRYEQYF.

J is TRBJ2-1 and V is TRBV28; 12 positions match TRBD2. With V trimmed by 7 bases and J by 9 bases, 4 bases remained unmatched. The germline gives CDR1 MDHEN, CDR2 SYDVKM. The CDR3 is made up of 13 amino acids. CDR3 DNA: TGTGCCAGCATCCCTAGCGGGAGGGTTGAGCAGTTCTTC. Its translation is CASIPSGRVEQFF. Complete variable domain (other parts from reference TRBV28 and TRBJ2-1): DVKVTQSSRYLVKRTGEKVFLECVQDMDHENMFWYRQDPGLGLRLIYFSYDVKMKEKGDIPEGYSVSREKKERFSLILESASTNQTSMYLCASIPSGRVEQFFGPGTRLTVL.

The gene calls are TRBV10-3 and TRBJ2-2; 8 positions match TRBD1. CDR3 size: 19 residues. Germline V gene data show CDR1 as ENHRY and CDR2 as SYGVKD. V dropped 5 bases and J dropped 7; count of bases not matched to a gene: 21. CDR3 residues: CAISPGQGRVDHSVGELFF. The CDR3 DNA is TGTGCCATCAGTCCTGGACAGGGTAGGGTCGACCACTCCGTCGGGGAGCTGTTTTTT.

By share, this clone ranks as medium-sized. This CDR3 is also generated by other DNA sequences in the sample. This chain uses TRBV5-1 with TRBJ1-5, with unresolved D. Trimming removed 0 bases at V and 0 bases at J, with 7 bases between. The CDR3 loop spans 15 amino acids. CDR1 is SGHRS and CDR2 is YFSETQ in the germline V gene. CDR3 bases: TGCGCCAGCAGCTTGGGACCGGCTAGCAATCAGCCCCAGCATTTT. Translation gives CASSLGPASNQPQHF. Based on the CDR3 plus reference TRBV5-1 and TRBJ1-5, the full variable domain is KAGVTQTPRYLIKTRGQQVTLSCSPISGHRSVSWYQQTPGQGLQFLFEYFSETQRNKGNFPGRFSGRQFSNSRSEMNVSTLELGDSALYLCASSLGPASNQPQHFGDGTRLSIL.